These 26 T cell receptor beta chains were sequenced from one sample in a study of brain T cells in children with intractable seizures. Clones were read by immunoSEQ multiplex PCR, and TCRdb kept only the in-frame ones, dropping some. The data show around 70,000 clones, just over 90% seen once. This material consisted of peripheral blood, taken at surgery. The receptor set was obtained from a boy under two years old with tuberous sclerosis and intractable seizures.

This sequence joins TRBV20-1 and TRBJ1-2; 8 bases are a match to TRBD1. CDR3 length equals 18 residues. After removal of 3 bases from V and 2 bases from J, the junction contained 17 bases not matched to a gene. CDR1 is DFQATT, CDR2 SNEGSKA, per germline (reference sequence). The DNA for the CDR3 is TGCAGTGCTAGTTTGGAGCCGGGACAGGCCGGAGGGAACTATGGCTACACCTTC. Its translation: CSASLEPGQAGGNYGYTF.

Only one count was recorded for this clone. This chain joins TRBV5-1 and TRBJ1-2, with D perhaps TRBD1 (5 bases). The V end was cut by 1 base, the J end by 2 bases, with 9 bases between. The CDR3 is made up of 14 amino acids. Germline V CDR1 and CDR2: SGHRS, YFSETQ. The CDR3 sequence: CASSLRGDNYGYTF. The CDR3 coding sequence is TGCGCCAGCAGCTTGCGAGGGGACAACTATGGCTACACCTTC.

The chain recombines TRBV2 with TRBJ1-6; D is perhaps TRBD1 (5 bases). CDR3 length equals 15 residues. Deletions cut 8 bases from V and 10 bases from J, with 21 bases between. Germline V gene data show CDR1 as SNHLY and CDR2 as FYNNEI. For the CDR3, the DNA is TGTGCCAGCTGGGACGGTCAATACGGGGTGTCACCCCTCCACTTT. This translates into CASWDGQYGVSPLHF.

This chain uses TRBV24-1 with TRBJ2-5; D is unclear. CDR1 is KGHDR, CDR2 SFDVKD, per germline. Deletions cut 4 bases from V and 5 bases from J, with 10 bases between. The CDR3 is made up of 13 amino acids. The CDR3 DNA is TGTGCCACCAGTGAATCCGGGTACGAGACCCAGTACTTC. Protein: CATSESGYETQYF.

V usage is TRBV18 and J usage is TRBJ1-2, with 7 bases identical to TRBD1. The CDR3 runs 16 residues. With V trimmed by 5 bases and J by 6 bases, 15 bases remained unmatched. Germline CDR1 and CDR2: KGHSH and LQKENI. Written as DNA, the CDR3 is TGTGCCAGCTCAACGGACGTAGGGGGCGCGGGAGATGGCTACACCTTC. Its protein product is CASSTDVGGAGDGYTF.

This rearrangement joins TRBV18 to TRBJ1-4; D is undetermined. Trimming left V 4 bases short and J 3 bases short, with 6 bases between. The CDR3 length is 13 residues. The germline CDR1 and CDR2 sequences are KGHSH and LQKENI. The CDR3 region is CASSLRANEKLFF. CDR3 sequence (DNA): TGTGCCAGCTCACTAAGGGCTAATGAAAAACTGTTTTTT.

V gene TRBV28 combines with J gene TRBJ2-7; no firm D call. The germline V gene encodes CDR1 MDHEN and CDR2 SYDVKM. This CDR3 is built from 11 residues. V lost 3 bases, J lost 4 bases, and 4 bases lay in between. The CDR3 reads CASSLTYEQYF. CDR3 in DNA: TGTGCCAGCAGTTTGACTTACGAGCAGTACTTC.

This chain uses TRBV9 with TRBJ2-2; D possibly corresponds to TRBD2 (6 bases). Germline V lookup: CDR1 SGDLS, CDR2 YYNGEE. The germline V and J ends were trimmed by 3 bases and 3 bases, with 18 bases remaining between them. The CDR3 loop spans 17 amino acids. CDR3 nucleotides: TGTGCCAGCAGCGAGCCGGGACTCAAGGAGGACACCGGGGAGCTGTTTTTT. This encodes CASSEPGLKEDTGELFF.

The J gene is TRBJ2-7, the V gene TRBV14; D is unresolved. The ends were cut back, 2 bases at V and 1 base at J, with 6 bases in the middle. Germline CDR1 and CDR2: SGHDN and FVKESK. CDR3 size: 13 residues. The DNA for the CDR3 is TGTGCCAGCAGCCAATACGGTTCCTACGAGCAGTACTTC. The encoded protein is CASSQYGSYEQYF.

The V and J genes are TRBV18 and TRBJ2-1; perhaps TRBD2 as D (5 bases). The CDR3 runs 12 residues. Germline V CDR1 and CDR2: KGHSH, LQKENI. V was cut by 5 bases and J by 6 bases, with 8 bases left in between. This CDR3 reads CASSVDSNEQFF. The CDR3 bases are TGTGCCAGCTCAGTGGACTCCAATGAGCAGTTCTTC. Full variable domain (missing parts from reference TRBV18 and TRBJ2-1): NAGVMQNPRHLVRRRGQEARLRCSPMKGHSHVYWYRQLPEEGLKFMVYLQKENIIDESGMPKERFSAEFPKEGPSILRIQQVVRGDSAAYFCASSVDSNEQFFGPGTRLTVL.

V and J are TRBV19 and TRBJ2-7; 12 bases line up with TRBD2. This CDR3 has 16 amino acids. Looked up from germline, CDR1 is LNHDA and CDR2 is SQIVND (reference sequence). The trim removed 2 bases at V and 7 bases at J, leaving 9 bases unmatched. The CDR3 sequence is CASSILLAGGPWEQYF. In DNA, the CDR3 is TGTGCCAGTAGTATACTCCTAGCGGGAGGGCCCTGGGAGCAGTACTTC.

This chain uses TRBV5-4 with TRBJ2-7; no reliable D call. There are 14 residues in the CDR3. The ends were cut back, 4 bases at V and 2 bases at J, with 13 bases in the middle. Germline-derived CDR1 and CDR2 are SGHNT and YYREEE (reference sequence). The CDR3 spells CASSPKDPAYEQYF. As DNA, the CDR3 is TGTGCCAGCAGCCCAAAAGACCCTGCCTACGAGCAGTACTTC. Filled out from reference TRBV5-4 and TRBJ2-7, the complete variable domain reads ETGVTQSPTHLIKTRGQQVTLRCSSQSGHNTVSWYQQALGQGPQFIFQYYREEENGRGNFPPRFSGLQFPNYSSELNVNALELDDSALYLCASSPKDPAYEQYFGPGTRLTVT.

The genes are TRBV6-5 and TRBJ2-3; 8 positions agree with TRBD2. The CDR3 loop spans 15 amino acids. The ends lost 8 bases at V and 2 bases at J; junction bases unmatched: 9. Per the germline V gene, CDR1 is MNHEY and CDR2 is SVGAGI. CDR3 sequence (DNA): TGTGCCAGCTCGATAGCGGGATGGTTCACAGATACGCAGTATTTT. It is translated as CASSIAGWFTDTQYF.

The CDR3 loop reads CASSQRDYYNEQFF. CDR3 coding DNA: TGCGCCAGCAGCCAGCGGGACTACTACAATGAGCAGTTCTTC. This chain connects TRBV4-1 to TRBJ2-1, with TRBD2 matching 7 bases. V gave up 3 bases and J gave up 3 bases; unmatched junction bases: 2. Germline loops: CDR1 MGHRA, CDR2 YSYEKL. The CDR3 covers 14 residues.

The chain is built from TRBV12-3 or TRBV12-4 and TRBJ2-5; 8 nucleotides line up with TRBD2. V was clipped by 6 bases and J by 4 bases; unmatched bases: 4. The CDR3 is 13 residues long. The CDR3 sequence is CASSLAGLETQYF. As DNA, the CDR3 is TGTGCCAGCAGCCTAGCGGGCTTAGAGACCCAGTACTTC.

The chain employs TRBV11-2 and TRBJ2-1; the D is unclear. The V end was cut by 2 bases, the J end by 7 bases, with 6 bases between. This CDR3 comprises 12 residues. The germline CDR1 and CDR2 sequences are SGHAT and FQNNGV. The CDR3 here is CASSLIANEQFF. The CDR3 DNA reads as TGTGCCAGCAGCTTAATCGCAAATGAGCAGTTCTTC.

The chain links TRBV28 to TRBJ1-1; 7 nucleotides agree with TRBD1. CDR3 length: 16 amino acids. CDR1 and CDR2 from the germline V gene are MDHEN and SYDVKM. The junction had 13 bases not matched to a gene; V was cut back by 3 bases and J by 6 bases. DNA for the CDR3: TGTGCCAGCAGTTTTTTCCCTGGGCAGGGGGGCCCTGAAGCTTTCTTT. This sequence encodes CASSFFPGQGGPEAFF.

The sample holds one count of this clone. The V call is TRBV28, the J call TRBJ1-2, with TRBD1 matching 10 bases. CDR3 size: 16 residues. Losses at the gene ends were 6 bases for V and 4 bases for J; bases not matched to a gene: 11. Per germline, CDR1 MDHEN and CDR2 SYDVKM. The CDR3 bases are TGTGCCAGCAGATATACCTGGGGACAGGGGAGCTATGGCTACACCTTC. Amino acid sequence: CASRYTWGQGSYGYTF.

The chain couples TRBV7-9 to TRBJ2-7, with a possible D match to TRBD2 (5 bases). This CDR3 region has 13 residues. V gave up 2 bases and J gave up 3 bases, with 8 bases separating them. Germline CDR1 and CDR2: SEHNR and FQNEAQ (reference sequence). CDR3 loop: CASSLPSNYEQYF. The CDR3, as DNA: TGTGCCAGCAGCTTACCTAGCAACTACGAGCAGTACTTC.

The chain combines TRBV30 with TRBJ1-4; TRBD1 might be the D (5 bases). The V gene's germline CDR1 is GTSNPN and CDR2 SVGIG (reference sequence). The CDR3 totals 16 residues. The ends were cut back, 3 bases at V and 0 bases at J, with 14 bases in the middle. Here the CDR3 DNA reads TGTGCCTGGAGCGAAGTAACAGGATCAACTAATGAAAAACTGTTTTTT. It yields the protein CAWSEVTGSTNEKLFF.

The chain joins TRBV24-1 to TRBJ1-1; D is perhaps TRBD1 (6 bases). V dropped 7 bases and J dropped 0 bases, with 20 bases sitting between them. CDR3 size: 17 residues. Germline V gives CDR1 KGHDR, CDR2 SFDVKD. CDR3 DNA sequence: TGTGCCACCAGCGCCCCCCCCCTAGGGGGGTTGAACACTGAAGCTTTCTTT. The encoded protein is CATSAPPLGGLNTEAFF.

This clone was observed a handful of times. J is TRBJ1-4 and V is TRBV6-1; no reliable D call. Germline V gene lookup returns CDR1 MNHNS and CDR2 SASEGT. Trimming shortened V by 6 bases and J by 8 bases, and 7 bases separated the two germline ends. The CDR3 is made up of 11 amino acids. The CDR3 spells CASRSFEKLFF. The CDR3, as DNA: TGTGCCAGCAGAAGTTTCGAAAAACTGTTTTTT.

The chain recombines TRBV5-6 with TRBJ2-4, with TRBD2 matching over 10 bases. The germline gives CDR1 SGHDT, CDR2 YYEEEE. The CDR3 has 18 residues. With V trimmed by 0 bases and J by 0 bases, 6 bases remained unmatched. The DNA of the CDR3 is TGTGCCAGCAGCTTGGGGACTAGCGGAAACTTAGCCAAAAACATTCAGTACTTC. Protein product: CASSLGTSGNLAKNIQYF.

The CDR3 reads CASSLTSDEQYF. CDR3 DNA sequence: TGTGCCAGCAGTCTGACTAGTGACGAGCAGTACTTC. The chain is built from TRBV12-3 or TRBV12-4 and TRBJ2-7, with D possibly TRBD2 on 6 matching bases. The CDR3 is made up of 12 amino acids. V lost 5 bases and J 5 bases, leaving 10 bases between the germline ends.

This clone was detected once. The CDR3 coding sequence is TGTGCCACCGGGACAGGGGGAACCGGGGAGCTGTTTTTT. It specifies CATGTGGTGELFF. V is TRBV5-4 and J is TRBJ2-2; 11 bases align to TRBD1. J gave up 5 bases and V 9 bases, and 3 bases lay outside the gene matches. CDR3 size: 13 residues. Germline-derived CDR1 and CDR2 are SGHNT and YYREEE (reference sequence).

The CDR3 here is CASSLGEEVYEQYF. CDR3 DNA sequence: TGCGCCAGCAGCTTGGGCGAAGAGGTCTACGAGCAGTACTTC. J is TRBJ2-7 and V is TRBV5-1; no definite D call. CDR3 size: 14 residues. Germline V gives CDR1 SGHRS, CDR2 YFSETQ. V lost 0 bases and J lost 3, with 10 bases in between.